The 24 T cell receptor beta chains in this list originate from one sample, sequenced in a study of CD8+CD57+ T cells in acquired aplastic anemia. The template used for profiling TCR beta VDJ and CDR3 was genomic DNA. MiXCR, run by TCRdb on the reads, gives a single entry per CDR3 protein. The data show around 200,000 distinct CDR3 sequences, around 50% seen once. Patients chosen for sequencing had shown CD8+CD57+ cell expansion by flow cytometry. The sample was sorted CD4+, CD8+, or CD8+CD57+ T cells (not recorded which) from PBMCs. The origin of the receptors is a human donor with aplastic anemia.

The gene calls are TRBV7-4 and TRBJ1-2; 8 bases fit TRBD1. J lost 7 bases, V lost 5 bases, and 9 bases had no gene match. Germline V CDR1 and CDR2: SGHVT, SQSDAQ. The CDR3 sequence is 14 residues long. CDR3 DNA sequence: TGTGCCAGCAGCCCCTCTTCGGACAGGGTTGGCTACACCTTC. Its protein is CASSPSSDRVGYTF.

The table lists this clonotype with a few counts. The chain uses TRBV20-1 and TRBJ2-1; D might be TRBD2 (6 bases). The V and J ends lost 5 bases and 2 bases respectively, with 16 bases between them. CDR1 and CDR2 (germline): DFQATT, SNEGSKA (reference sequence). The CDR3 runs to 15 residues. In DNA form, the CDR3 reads TGCAGTGCTCCGCGTCGTGGGGAGGCCTACAATGAGCAGTTCTTC. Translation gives CSAPRRGEAYNEQFF.

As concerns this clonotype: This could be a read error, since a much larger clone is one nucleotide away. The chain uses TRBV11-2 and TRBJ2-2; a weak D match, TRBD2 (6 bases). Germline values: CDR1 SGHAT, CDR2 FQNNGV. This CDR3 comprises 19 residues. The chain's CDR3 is CASSSSSVWAPLNTGELSF. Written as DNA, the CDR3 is TGTGCCAGCAGCTCCTCTAGCGTGTGGGCCCCGCTGAACACCGGGGAGCTGTCTTTT.

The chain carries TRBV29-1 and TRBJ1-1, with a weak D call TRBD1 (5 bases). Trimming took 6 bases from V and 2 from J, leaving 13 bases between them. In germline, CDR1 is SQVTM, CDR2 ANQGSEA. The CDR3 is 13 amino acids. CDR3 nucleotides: TGCAGCGTCGAACCCCAGGGAAACACTGAAGCTTTCTTT. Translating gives CSVEPQGNTEAFF.

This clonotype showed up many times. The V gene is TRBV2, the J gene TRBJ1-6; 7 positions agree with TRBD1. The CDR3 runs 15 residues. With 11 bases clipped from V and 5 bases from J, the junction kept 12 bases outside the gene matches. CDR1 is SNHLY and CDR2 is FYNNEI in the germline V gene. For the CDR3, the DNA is TGTGCCGGATCACTTAGACAGGGAGATAATTCACCCCTCCACTTT. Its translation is CAGSLRQGDNSPLHF.

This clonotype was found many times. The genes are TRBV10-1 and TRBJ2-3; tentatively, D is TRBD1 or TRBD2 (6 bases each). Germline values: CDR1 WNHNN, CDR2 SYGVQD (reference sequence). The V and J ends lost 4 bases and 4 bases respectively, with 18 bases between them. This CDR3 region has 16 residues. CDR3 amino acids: CASSASRGANADTQYF. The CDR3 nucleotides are TGCGCCAGCAGTGCGTCGAGGGGGGCCAATGCAGATACGCAGTATTTT.

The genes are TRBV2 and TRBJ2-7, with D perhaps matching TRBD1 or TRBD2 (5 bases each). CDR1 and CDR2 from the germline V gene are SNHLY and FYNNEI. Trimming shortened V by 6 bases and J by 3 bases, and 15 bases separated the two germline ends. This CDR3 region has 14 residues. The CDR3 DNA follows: TGTGCCAGCAGGTGGGCCGGGACGGACTACGAGCAGTACTTC. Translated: CASRWAGTDYEQYF.

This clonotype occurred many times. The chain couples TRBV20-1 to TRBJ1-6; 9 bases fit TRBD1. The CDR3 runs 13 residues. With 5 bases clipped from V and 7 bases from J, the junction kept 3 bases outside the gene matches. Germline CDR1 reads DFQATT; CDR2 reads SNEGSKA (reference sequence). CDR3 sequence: CSAPGQGNSPLHF. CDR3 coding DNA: TGCAGTGCTCCAGGACAGGGGAATTCACCCCTCCACTTT.

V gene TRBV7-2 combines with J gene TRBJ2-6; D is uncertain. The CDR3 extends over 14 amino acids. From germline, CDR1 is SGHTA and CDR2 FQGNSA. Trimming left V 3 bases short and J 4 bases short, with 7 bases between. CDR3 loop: CASSFLGGANVLTF. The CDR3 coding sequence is TGTGCCAGCAGCTTTTTAGGGGGGGCCAACGTCCTGACTTTC.

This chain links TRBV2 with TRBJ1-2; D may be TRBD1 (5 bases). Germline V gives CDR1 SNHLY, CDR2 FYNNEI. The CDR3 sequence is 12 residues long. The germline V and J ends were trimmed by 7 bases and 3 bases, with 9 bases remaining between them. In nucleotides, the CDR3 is TGTGCCAGCACCCAAGGGGACTATGGCTACACCTTC. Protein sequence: CASTQGDYGYTF.

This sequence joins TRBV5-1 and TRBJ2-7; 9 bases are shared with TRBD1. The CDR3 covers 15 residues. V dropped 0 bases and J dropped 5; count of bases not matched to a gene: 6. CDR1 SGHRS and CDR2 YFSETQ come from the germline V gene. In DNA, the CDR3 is TGCGCCAGCAGCTTGGGACAGGGGGTGGTCAACGAGCAGTACTTC. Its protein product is CASSLGQGVVNEQYF.

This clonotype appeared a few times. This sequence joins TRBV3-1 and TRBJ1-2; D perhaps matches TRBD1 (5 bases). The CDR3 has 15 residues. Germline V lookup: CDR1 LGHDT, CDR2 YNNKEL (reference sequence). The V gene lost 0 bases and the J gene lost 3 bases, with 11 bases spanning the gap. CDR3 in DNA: TGTGCCAGCAGCCAAGATGACAGAAGTTACTATGGCTACACCTTC. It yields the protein CASSQDDRSYYGYTF.

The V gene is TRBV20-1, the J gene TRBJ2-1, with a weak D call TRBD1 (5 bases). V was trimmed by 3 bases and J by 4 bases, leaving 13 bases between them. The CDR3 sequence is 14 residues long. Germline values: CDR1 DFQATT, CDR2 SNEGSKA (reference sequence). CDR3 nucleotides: TGCAGTGCTAGTCCCCCGACAGCTTACAATGAGCAGTTCTTC. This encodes CSASPPTAYNEQFF.

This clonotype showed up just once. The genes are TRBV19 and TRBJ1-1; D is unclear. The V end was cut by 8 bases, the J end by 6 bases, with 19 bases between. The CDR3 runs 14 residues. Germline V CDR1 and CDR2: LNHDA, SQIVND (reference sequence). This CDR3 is CASSPQAGVSEAFF. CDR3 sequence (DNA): TGTGCCAGTTCCCCGCAGGCCGGGGTTTCTGAAGCTTTCTTT.

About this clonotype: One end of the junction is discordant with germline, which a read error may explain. The CDR3 DNA follows: TGTTCCTGGAGAACACCAGGGTGCACTGAAGCTTTCTTT. This gives the protein CSWRTPGCTEAFF. The V and J genes are TRBV30 and TRBJ1-1; TRBD1 might be the D (5 bases). This CDR3 region has 13 residues. CDR1 and CDR2 from the germline V gene are GTSNPN and SVGIG (reference sequence).

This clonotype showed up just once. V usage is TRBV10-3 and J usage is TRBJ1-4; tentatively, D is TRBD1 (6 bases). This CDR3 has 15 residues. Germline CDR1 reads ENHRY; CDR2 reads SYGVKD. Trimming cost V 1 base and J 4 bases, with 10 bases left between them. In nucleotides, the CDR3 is TGTGCCATCAGTGAGTTCGGACAGAGTAATGAAAAACTGTTTTTT. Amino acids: CAISEFGQSNEKLFF.

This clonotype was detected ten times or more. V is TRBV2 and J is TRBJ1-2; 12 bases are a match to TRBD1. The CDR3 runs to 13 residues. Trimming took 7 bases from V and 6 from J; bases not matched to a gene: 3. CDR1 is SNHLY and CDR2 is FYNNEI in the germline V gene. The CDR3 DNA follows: TGTGCCAGCACGGGACAGGGGGCGAATGGCTACACCTTC. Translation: CASTGQGANGYTF.

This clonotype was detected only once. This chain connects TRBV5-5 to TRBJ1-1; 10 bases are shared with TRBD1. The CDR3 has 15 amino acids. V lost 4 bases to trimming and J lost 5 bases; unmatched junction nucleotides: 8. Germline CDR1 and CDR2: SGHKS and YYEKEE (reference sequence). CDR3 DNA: TGTGCCAGCAGCCCGGGACAGGGGAGTTGGACTGAAGCTTTCTTT. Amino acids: CASSPGQGSWTEAFF.

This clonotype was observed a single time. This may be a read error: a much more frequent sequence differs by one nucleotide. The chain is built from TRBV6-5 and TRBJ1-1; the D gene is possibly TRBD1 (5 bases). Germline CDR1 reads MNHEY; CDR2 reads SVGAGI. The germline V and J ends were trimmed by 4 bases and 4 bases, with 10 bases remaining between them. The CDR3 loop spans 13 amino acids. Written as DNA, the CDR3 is TGTGCCAGCAGTTGGGGGAGGGGCACTGAAGCTTTCTTT. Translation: CASSWGRGTEAFF.

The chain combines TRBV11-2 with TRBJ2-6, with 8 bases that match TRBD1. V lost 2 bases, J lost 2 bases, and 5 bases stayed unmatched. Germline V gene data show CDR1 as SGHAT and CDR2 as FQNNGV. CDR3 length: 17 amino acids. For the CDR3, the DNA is TGTGCCAGCAGCTTAAAACGACAGGGGACTGGGGCCAACGTCCTGACTTTC. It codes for CASSLKRQGTGANVLTF.

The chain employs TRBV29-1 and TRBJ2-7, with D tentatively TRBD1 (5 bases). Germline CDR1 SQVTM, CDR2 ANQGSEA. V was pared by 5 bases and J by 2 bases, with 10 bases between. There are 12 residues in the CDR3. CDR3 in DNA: TGCAGCGTTTGGACACCTCCCTACGAGCAGTACTTC. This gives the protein CSVWTPPYEQYF.

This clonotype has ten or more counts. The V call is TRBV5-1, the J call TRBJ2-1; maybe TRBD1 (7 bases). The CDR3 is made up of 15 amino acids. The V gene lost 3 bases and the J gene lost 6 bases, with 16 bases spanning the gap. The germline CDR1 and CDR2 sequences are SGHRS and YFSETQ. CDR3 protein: CASSSSPQGGNEQFF. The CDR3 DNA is TGCGCCAGCAGCTCCTCCCCCCAGGGGGGCAATGAGCAGTTCTTC. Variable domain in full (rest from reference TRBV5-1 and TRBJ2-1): KAGVTQTPRYLIKTRGQQVTLSCSPISGHRSVSWYQQTPGQGLQFLFEYFSETQRNKGNFPGRFSGRQFSNSRSEMNVSTLELGDSALYLCASSSSPQGGNEQFFGPGTRLTVL.

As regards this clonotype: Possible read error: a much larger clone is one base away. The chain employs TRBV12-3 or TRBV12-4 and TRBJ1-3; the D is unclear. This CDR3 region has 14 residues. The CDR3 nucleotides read TGTGGCTCGACATGGACGGGAGCTGGAAACACCATATATTTT. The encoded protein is CGSTWTGAGNTIYF.

The DNA for the CDR3 is TGTGCCAGCAGCTCCCGACTAGCGGGGACCTCCTACGAGCAGTACTTC. It yields the protein CASSSRLAGTSYEQYF. This chain uses TRBV11-1 with TRBJ2-7; 11 bases map to TRBD2. CDR3 length: 16 amino acids. The V segment lost 4 bases and the J segment 0 bases; nucleotides outside the gene matches: 5. Germline V gives CDR1 SGHAT, CDR2 FQDESV (reference sequence).